This T cell receptor beta chain is drawn from a study of cytomegalovirus exposure and HLA in healthy donors. Amplification used 60 Vbeta primers and 13 Jbeta primers. Some clones are missing from TCRdb's copy, which holds only in-frame ones; the method was immunoSEQ multiplex PCR. The sample data list about 84,000 clones. A remark on this clone: What it recognizes is unknown.

CDR1 and CDR2 from the germline V gene are MNHEY and SMNVEV (reference sequence). There are 17 residues in the CDR3. With V trimmed by 5 bases and J by 3 bases, 16 bases remained unmatched. The study, taken as a whole, reports: Within the data, a cluster of highly shared sequence variants was likely a sequencing artifact.

The receptor was isolated from a man aged 45-65 years in good health and CMV-seronegative. J is TRBJ2-7 and V is TRBV27; 7 nucleotides line up with TRBD1. Sequenced sample: PBMCs. The CDR3 reads CASSPLPGQITVYEQYF. CDR3 coding DNA: TGTGCCAGCAGTCCACTCCCGGGACAGATAACTGTCTACGAGCAGTACTTC.